This T cell receptor beta chain was sequenced for a study of T-cell reconstitution after alpha-beta-depleted transplantation in children. Regarding this clonotype: Its matching antigen is unknown.

Per germline, CDR1 SGHNT and CDR2 YYREEE (reference sequence). The V and J ends lost 2 bases and 15 bases respectively, with 21 bases between them. The CDR3 spans 14 residues. The library targeted TCRbeta and was prepared with unique molecular identifiers. TCRdb re-analysed the PCR reads in MiXCR, keeping a single row per CDR3 protein. The sample yields roughly 570,000 distinct CDR3 sequences, 27% seen once. Whole-study findings and limits: Surviving recipient T cells and intrathymic progenitors accounted for some patients' high TCRbeta diversity at day 60. Reportedly, alpha-beta T cells present about two months post-transplant originated from several hundred expanded clones of graft origin. Once a year had passed after transplant, T-cell counts and diversity came mostly from newly produced T cells.

This sequence joins TRBV5-4 and TRBJ2-1; no reliable D call. The sample in question was PBMCs, obtained before TCRalphabeta/CD19-depleted stem cell transplant. This sequence originates from a boy under two years old with Wiskott-Aldrich syndrome, due to receive a stem cell transplant. CDR3 protein: CASSFGNDQSRAFF. The CDR3 region has the DNA TGTGCCAGCAGCTTCGGTAATGACCAATCCCGGGCGTTCTTC.